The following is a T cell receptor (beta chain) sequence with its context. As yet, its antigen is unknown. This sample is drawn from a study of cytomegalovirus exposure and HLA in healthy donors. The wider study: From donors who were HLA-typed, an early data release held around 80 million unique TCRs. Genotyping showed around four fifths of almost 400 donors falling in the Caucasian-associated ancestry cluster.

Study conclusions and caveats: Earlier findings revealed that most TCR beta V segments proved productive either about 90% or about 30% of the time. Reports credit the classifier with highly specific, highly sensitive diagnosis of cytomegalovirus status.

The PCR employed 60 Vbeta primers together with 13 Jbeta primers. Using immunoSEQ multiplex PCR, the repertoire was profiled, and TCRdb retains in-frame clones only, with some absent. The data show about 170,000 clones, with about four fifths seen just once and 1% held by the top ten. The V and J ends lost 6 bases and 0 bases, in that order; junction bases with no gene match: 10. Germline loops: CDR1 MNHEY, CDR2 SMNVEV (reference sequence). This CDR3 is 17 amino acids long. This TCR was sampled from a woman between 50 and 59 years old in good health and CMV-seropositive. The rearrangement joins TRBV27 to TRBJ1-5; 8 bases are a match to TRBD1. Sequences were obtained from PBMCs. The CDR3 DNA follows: TGTGCCAGCAGCAACAGGGGGATGGTGTATAGCAATCAGCCCCAGCATTTT. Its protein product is CASSNRGMVYSNQPQHF.